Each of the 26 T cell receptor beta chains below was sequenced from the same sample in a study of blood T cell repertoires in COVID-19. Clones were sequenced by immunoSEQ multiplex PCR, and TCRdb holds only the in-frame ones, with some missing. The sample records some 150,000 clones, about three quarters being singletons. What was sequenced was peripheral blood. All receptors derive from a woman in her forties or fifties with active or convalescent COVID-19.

CDR3 in amino acids: CASSGSRVAETQYF. The CDR3 region has the DNA TGTGCCAGCAGTGGGTCAAGGGTAGCGGAGACCCAGTACTTC. The chain uses TRBV6-6 and TRBJ2-5; TRBD2 might be the D (5 bases). CDR1 and CDR2 (germline): MNHNY, SVGAGI (reference sequence). Trimming shortened V by 5 bases and J by 5 bases, and 15 bases separated the two germline ends. The CDR3 is made up of 14 amino acids.

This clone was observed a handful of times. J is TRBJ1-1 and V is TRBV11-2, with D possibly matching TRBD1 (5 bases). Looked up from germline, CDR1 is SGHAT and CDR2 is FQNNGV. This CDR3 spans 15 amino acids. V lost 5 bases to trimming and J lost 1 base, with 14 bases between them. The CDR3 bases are TGTGCCAGCAGCACTCAACGTCAGGGGAACACTGAAGCTTTCTTT. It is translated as CASSTQRQGNTEAFF.

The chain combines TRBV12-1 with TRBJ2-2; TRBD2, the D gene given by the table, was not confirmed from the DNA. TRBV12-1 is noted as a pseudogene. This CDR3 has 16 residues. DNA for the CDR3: TGTGCCAGCAGCGAGGGACTAGCGCAAAACACCGGGGAGCTGTTTTTT. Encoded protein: CASSEGLAQNTGELFF.

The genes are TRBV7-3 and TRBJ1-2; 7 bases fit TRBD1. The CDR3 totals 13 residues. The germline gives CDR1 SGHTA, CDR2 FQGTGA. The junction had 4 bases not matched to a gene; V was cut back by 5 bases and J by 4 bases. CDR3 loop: CASSLGTAYGYTF. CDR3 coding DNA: TGTGCCAGCAGCCTAGGGACAGCCTATGGCTACACCTTC.

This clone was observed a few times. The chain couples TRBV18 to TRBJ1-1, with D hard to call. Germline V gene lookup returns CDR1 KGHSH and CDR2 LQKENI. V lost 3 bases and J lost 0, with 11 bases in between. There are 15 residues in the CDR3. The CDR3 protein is CASSPGLGVNTEAFF. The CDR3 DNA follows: TGTGCCAGCTCACCGGGTCTGGGAGTGAACACTGAAGCTTTCTTT. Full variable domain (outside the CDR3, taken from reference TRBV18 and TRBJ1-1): NAGVMQNPRHLVRRRGQEARLRCSPMKGHSHVYWYRQLPEEGLKFMVYLQKENIIDESGMPKERFSAEFPKEGPSILRIQQVVRGDSAAYFCASSPGLGVNTEAFFGQGTRLTVV.

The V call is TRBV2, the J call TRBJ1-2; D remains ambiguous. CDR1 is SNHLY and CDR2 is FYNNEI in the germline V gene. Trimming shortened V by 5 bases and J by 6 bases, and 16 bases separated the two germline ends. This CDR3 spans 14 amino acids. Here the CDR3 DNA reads TGTGCCAGCAGTCCGGAGGCGCTGGACCATGGCTACACCTTC. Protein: CASSPEALDHGYTF.

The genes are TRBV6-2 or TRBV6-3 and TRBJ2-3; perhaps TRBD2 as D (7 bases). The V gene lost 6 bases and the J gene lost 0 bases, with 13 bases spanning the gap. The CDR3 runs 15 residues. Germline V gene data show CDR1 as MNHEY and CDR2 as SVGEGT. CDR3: CASSMGGASTDTQYF. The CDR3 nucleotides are TGTGCCAGCAGCATGGGGGGGGCCAGCACAGATACGCAGTATTTT.

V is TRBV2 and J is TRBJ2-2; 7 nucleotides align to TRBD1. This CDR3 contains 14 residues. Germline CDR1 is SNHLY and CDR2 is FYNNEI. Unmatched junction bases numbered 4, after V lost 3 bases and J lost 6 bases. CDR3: CASSETTGAGELFF. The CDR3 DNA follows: TGTGCCAGCAGTGAGACCACAGGGGCCGGGGAGCTGTTTTTT. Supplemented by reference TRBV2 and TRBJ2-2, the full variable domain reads EPEVTQTPSHQVTQMGQEVILRCVPISNHLYFYWYRQILGQKVEFLVSFYNNEISEKSEIFDDQFSVERPDGSNFTLKIRSTKLEDSAMYFCASSETTGAGELFFGEGSRLTVL.

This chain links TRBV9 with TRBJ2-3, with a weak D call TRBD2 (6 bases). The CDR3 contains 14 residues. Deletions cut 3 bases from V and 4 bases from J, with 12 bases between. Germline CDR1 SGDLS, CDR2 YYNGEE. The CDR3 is CASSGGVSPDTQYF. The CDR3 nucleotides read TGTGCCAGCAGCGGCGGGGTGAGCCCAGATACGCAGTATTTT.

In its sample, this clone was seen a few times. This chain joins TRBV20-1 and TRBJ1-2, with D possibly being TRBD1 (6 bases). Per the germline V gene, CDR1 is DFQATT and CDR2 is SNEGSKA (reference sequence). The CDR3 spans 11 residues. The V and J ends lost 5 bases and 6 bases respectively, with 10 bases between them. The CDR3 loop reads CSARTEDGYTF. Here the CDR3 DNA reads TGCAGTGCTCGGACAGAAGATGGCTACACCTTC.

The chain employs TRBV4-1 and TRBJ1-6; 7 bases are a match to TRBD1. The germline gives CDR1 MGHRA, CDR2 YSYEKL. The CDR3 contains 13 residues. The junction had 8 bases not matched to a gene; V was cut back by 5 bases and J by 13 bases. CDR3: CASSDDRELPLHF. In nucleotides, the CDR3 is TGCGCCAGCAGCGATGACAGGGAACTTCCCCTCCACTTT.

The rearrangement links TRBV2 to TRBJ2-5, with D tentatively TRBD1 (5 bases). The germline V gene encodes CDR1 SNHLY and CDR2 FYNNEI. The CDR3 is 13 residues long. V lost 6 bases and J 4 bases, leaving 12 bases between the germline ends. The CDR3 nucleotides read TGTGCCAGCAGAAGGGCAGGGCCAGAGACCCAGTACTTC. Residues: CASRRAGPETQYF.

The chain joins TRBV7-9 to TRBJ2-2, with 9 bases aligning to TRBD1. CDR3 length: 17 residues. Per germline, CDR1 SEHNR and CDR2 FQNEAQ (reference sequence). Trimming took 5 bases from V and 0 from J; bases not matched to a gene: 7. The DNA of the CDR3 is TGTGCCAGCAGCGAAACGGGACAGGGCTCGAACACCGGGGAGCTGTTTTTT. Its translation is CASSETGQGSNTGELFF.

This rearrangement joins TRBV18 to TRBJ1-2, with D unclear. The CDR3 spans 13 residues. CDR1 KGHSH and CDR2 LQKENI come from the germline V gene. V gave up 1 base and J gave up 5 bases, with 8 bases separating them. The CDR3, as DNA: TGTGCCAGCTCACCACGGGAGGGTTATGGCTACACCTTC. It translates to CASSPREGYGYTF.

CDR3 residues: CASSYSKSSYNSPLHF. CDR3 nucleotide sequence: TGTGCCAGCAGTTACTCGAAGAGCTCCTATAATTCACCCCTCCACTTT. This chain connects TRBV6-6 to TRBJ1-6; no clear D. V was cut by 0 bases and J by 0 bases, with 6 bases left in between. This CDR3 has 16 residues. Germline-derived CDR1 and CDR2 are MNHNY and SVGAGI (reference sequence).

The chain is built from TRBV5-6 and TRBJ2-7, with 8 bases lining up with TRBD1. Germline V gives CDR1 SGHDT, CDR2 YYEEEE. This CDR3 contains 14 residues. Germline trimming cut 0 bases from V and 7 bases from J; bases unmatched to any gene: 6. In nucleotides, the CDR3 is TGTGCCAGCAGCTTGGGGACAGGGTACTGGGAGCAGTACTTC. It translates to CASSLGTGYWEQYF.

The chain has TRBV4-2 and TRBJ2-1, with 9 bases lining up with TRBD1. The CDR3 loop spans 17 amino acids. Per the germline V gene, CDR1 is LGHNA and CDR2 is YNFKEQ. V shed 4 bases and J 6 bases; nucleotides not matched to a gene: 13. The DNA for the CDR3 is TGTGCCAGCAGCCGAGAGGGGGGACAGGGAAATGTCAATGAGCAGTTCTTC. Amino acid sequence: CASSREGGQGNVNEQFF.

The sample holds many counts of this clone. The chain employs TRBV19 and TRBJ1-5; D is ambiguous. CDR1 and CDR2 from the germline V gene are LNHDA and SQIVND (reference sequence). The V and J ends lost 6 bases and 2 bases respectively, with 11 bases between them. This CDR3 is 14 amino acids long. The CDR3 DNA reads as TGTGCCAGTAGCGCCCCCGGAGGCAATCAGCCCCAGCATTTT. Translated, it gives CASSAPGGNQPQHF.

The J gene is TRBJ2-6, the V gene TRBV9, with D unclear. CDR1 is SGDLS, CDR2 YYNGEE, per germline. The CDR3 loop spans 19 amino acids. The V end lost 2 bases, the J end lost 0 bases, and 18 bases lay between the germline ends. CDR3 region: CASSVDSPRGLSGANVLTF. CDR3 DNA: TGTGCCAGCAGCGTTGATTCGCCGAGAGGCCTCTCTGGGGCCAACGTCCTGACTTTC.

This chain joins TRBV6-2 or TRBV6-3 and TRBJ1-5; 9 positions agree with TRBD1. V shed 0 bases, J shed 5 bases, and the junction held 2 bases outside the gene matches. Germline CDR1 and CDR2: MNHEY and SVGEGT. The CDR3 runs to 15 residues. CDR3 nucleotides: TGTGCCAGCAGTTACTCGGGGACAGGGCATCAGCCCCAGCATTTT. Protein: CASSYSGTGHQPQHF.

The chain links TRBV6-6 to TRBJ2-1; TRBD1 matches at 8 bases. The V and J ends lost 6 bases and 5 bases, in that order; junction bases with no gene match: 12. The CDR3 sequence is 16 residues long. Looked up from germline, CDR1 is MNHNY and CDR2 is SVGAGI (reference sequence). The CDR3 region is CASSQLQGAAHNEQFF. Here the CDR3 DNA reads TGTGCCAGCAGCCAACTTCAGGGGGCGGCACACAATGAGCAGTTCTTC.

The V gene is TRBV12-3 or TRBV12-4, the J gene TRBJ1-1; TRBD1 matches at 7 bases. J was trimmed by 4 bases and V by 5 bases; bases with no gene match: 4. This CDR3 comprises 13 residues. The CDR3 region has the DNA TGTGCCAGCAGTCCCGGACAGGTCACTGAAGCTTTCTTT. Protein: CASSPGQVTEAFF.

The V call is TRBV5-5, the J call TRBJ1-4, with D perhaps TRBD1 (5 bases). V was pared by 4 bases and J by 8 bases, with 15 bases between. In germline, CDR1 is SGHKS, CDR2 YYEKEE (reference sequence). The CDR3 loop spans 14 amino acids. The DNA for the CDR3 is TGTGCCAGCAGCGGGGGGACCGCGGGAGAAAAACTGTTTTTT. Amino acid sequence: CASSGGTAGEKLFF.

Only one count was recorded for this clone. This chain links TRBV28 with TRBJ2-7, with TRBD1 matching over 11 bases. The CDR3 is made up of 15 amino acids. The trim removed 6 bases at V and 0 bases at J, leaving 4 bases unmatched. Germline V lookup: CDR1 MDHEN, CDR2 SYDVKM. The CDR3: CASRGQGGSSYEQYF. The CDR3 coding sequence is TGTGCCAGCAGGGGACAGGGGGGCAGCTCCTACGAGCAGTACTTC.

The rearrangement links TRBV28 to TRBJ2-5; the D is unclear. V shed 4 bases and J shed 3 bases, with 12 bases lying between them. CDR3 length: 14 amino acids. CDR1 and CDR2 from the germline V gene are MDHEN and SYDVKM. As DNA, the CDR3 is TGTGCCAGCAGTTCTTCACTAACGGAAGAGACCCAGTACTTC. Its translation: CASSSSLTEETQYF. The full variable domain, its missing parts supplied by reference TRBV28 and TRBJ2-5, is DVKVTQSSRYLVKRTGEKVFLECVQDMDHENMFWYRQDPGLGLRLIYFSYDVKMKEKGDIPEGYSVSREKKERFSLILESASTNQTSMYLCASSSSLTEETQYFGPGTRLLVL.

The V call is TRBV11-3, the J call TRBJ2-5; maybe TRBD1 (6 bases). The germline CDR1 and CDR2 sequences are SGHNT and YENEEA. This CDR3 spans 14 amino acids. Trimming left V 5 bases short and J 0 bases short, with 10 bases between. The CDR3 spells CASSARTDQETQYF. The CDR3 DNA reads TGTGCCAGCAGCGCACGGACAGACCAAGAGACCCAGTACTTC.